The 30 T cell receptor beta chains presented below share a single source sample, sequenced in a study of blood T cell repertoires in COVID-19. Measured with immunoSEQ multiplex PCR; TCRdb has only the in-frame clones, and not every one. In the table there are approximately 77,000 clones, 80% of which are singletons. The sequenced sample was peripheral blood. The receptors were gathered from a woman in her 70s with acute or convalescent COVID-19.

The CDR3 here is CASSPTAGDSERFGYTF. The DNA for the CDR3 is TGCGCCAGCAGCCCTACGGCTGGGGACAGCGAGCGGTTCGGCTACACCTTC. V usage is TRBV4-1 and J usage is TRBJ1-2, with 7 bases that match TRBD1. The J segment lost 8 bases and the V segment lost 4 bases, leaving 19 bases of the junction unmatched. CDR1 MGHRA and CDR2 YSYEKL come from the germline V gene. This CDR3 has 17 residues.

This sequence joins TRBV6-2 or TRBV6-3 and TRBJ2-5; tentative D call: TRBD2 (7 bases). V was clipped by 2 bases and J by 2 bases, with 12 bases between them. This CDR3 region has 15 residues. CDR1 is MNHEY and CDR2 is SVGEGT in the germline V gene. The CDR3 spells CASSYSRGGQETQYF. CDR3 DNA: TGTGCCAGCAGTTACAGTAGGGGGGGACAAGAGACCCAGTACTTC.

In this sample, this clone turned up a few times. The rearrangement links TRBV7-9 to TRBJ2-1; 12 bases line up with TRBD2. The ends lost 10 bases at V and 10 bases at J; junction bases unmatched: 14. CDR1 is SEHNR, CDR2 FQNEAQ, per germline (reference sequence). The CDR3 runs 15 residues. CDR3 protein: CATAAPSGGAREQFF. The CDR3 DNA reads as TGTGCCACCGCGGCCCCTAGCGGGGGGGCCCGAGAGCAGTTCTTC.

CDR3 sequence reads: CASSHPGGGRGNTEAFF. CDR3 sequence (DNA): TGCGCCAGCAGCCATCCTGGGGGGGGGCGTGGGAACACTGAAGCTTTCTTT. This chain connects TRBV5-1 to TRBJ1-1; D perhaps matches TRBD1 (6 bases). V was shortened by 4 bases and J by 1 base, with 20 bases between the two germline ends. The germline V gene has CDR1 SGHRS and CDR2 YFSETQ. This CDR3 contains 17 residues.

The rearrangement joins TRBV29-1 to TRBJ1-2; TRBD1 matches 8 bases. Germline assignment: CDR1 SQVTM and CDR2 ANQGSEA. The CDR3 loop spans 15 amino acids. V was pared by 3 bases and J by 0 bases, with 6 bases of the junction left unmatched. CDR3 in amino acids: CSVETGVIANYGYTF. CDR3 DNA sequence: TGCAGCGTTGAGACAGGGGTCATAGCTAACTATGGCTACACCTTC.

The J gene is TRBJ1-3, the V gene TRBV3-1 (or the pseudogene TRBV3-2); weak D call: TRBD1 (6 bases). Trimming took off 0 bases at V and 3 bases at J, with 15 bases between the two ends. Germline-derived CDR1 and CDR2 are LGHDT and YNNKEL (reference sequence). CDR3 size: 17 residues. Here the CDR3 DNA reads TGTGCCAGCAGCCAAGATAAGTCAGGGGCTGATGGAAACACCATATATTTT. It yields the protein CASSQDKSGADGNTIYF.

CDR3 residues: CASSQEQGQETQYF. CDR3 in DNA: TGCGCCAGCAGCCAAGAACAGGGGCAAGAGACCCAGTACTTC. The V call is TRBV4-3, the J call TRBJ2-5; 7 bases map to TRBD1. CDR1 is LGHNA and CDR2 is YSLEER in the germline V gene. The CDR3 spans 14 residues. The junction had 0 bases not matched to a gene; V was cut back by 0 bases and J by 2 bases.

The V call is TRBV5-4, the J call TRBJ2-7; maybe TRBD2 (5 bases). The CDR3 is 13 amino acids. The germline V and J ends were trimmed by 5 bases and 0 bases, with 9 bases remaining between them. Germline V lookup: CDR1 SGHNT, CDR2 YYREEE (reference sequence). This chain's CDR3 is CASREAGSYEQYF. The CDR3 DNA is TGTGCCAGCAGGGAGGCGGGCTCCTACGAGCAGTACTTC. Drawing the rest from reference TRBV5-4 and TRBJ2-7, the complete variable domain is ETGVTQSPTHLIKTRGQQVTLRCSSQSGHNTVSWYQQALGQGPQFIFQYYREEENGRGNFPPRFSGLQFPNYSSELNVNALELDDSALYLCASREAGSYEQYFGPGTRLTVT.

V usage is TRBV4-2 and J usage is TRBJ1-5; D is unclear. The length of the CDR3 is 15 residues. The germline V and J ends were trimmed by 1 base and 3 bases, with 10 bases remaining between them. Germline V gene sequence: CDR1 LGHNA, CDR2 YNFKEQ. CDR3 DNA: TGTGCCAGCAGCCAAGCCGGGAGTTACAATCAGCCCCAGCATTTT. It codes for CASSQAGSYNQPQHF.

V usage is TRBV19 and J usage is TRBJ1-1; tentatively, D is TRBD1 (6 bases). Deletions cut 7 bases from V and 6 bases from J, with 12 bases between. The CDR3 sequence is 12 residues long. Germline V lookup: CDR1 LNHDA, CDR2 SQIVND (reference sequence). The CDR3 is CASTGDGPEAFF. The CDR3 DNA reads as TGTGCCAGTACAGGGGATGGCCCTGAAGCTTTCTTT.

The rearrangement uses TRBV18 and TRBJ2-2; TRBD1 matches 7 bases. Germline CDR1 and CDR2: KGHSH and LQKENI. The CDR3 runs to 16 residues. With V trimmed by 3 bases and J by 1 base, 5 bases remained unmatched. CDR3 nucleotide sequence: TGTGCCAGCTCACCTTTCGGACAGGTGAACACCGGGGAGCTGTTTTTT. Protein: CASSPFGQVNTGELFF.

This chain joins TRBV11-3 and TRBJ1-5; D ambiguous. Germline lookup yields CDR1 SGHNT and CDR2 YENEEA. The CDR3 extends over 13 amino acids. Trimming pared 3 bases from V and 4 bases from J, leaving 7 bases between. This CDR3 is CASSLTRNQPQHF. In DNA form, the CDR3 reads TGTGCCAGCAGCTTGACGAGGAATCAGCCCCAGCATTTT.

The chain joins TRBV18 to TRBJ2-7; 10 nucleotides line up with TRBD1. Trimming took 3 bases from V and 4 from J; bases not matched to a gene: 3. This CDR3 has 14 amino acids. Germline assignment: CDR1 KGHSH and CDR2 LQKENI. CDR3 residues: CASSPQGQGYEQYF. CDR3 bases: TGTGCCAGCTCACCGCAGGGACAGGGGTACGAGCAGTACTTC.

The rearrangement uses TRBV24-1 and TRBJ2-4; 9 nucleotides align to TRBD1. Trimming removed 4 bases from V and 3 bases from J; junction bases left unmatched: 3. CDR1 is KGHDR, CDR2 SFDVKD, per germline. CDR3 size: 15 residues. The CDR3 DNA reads TGTGCCACCAGTGACGCGACAGGGGGCAAAAACATTCAGTACTTC. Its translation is CATSDATGGKNIQYF.

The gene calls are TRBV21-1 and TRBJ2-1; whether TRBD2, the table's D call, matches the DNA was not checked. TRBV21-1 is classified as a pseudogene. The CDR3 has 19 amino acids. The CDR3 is CASSKFPPVTSDTYNEQFF. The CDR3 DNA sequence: TGTGCCAGCAGCAAATTTCCCCCTGTAACTAGCGACACCTACAATGAGCAGTTCTTC.

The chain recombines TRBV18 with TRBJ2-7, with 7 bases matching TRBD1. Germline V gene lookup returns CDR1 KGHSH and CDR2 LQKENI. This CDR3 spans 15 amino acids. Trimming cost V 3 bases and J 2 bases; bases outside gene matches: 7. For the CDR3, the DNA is TGTGCCAGCTCACCGGTTGAAAGGGGGCCCTACGAGCAGTACTTC. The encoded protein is CASSPVERGPYEQYF.

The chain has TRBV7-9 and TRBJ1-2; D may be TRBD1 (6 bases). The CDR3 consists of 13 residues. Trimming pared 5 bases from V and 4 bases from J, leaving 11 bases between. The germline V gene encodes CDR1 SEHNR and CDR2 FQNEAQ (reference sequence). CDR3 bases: TGTGCCAGCAGCCATACAGGGAGCTATGGCTACACCTTC. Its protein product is CASSHTGSYGYTF.

The CDR3 DNA is TGTGCCAGCAGCGTCACAGGGGCGATGTTATACAATGAGCAGTTCTTC. This encodes CASSVTGAMLYNEQFF. The rearrangement links TRBV9 to TRBJ2-1; 7 bases agree with TRBD1. V was clipped by 2 bases and J by 4 bases; unmatched bases: 9. CDR1 and CDR2 from the germline V gene are SGDLS and YYNGEE. The CDR3 consists of 16 residues.

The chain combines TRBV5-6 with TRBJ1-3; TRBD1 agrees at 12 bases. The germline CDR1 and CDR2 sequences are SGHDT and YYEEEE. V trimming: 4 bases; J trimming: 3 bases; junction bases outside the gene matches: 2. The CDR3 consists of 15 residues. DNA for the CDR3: TGTGCCAGCAGCCGGGACAGGGGGCTTGGAAACACCATATATTTT. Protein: CASSRDRGLGNTIYF. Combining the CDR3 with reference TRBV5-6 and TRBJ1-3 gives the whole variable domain DAGVTQSPTHLIKTRGQQVTLRCSPKSGHDTVSWYQQALGQGPQFIFQYYEEEERQRGNFPDRFSGHQFPNYSSELNVNALLLGDSALYLCASSRDRGLGNTIYFGEGSWLTVV.

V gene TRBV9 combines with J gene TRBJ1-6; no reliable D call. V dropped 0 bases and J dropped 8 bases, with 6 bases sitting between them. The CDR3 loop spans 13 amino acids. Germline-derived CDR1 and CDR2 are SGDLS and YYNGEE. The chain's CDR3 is CASSVEIYSPLHF. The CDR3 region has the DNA TGTGCCAGCAGCGTAGAAATCTATTCACCCCTCCACTTT.

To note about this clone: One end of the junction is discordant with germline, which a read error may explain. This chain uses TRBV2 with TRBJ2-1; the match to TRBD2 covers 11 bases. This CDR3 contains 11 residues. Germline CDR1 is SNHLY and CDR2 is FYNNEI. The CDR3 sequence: CASSEIAGGIF. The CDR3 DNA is TGTGCCAGCAGTGAAATAGCGGGGGGGATCTTC.

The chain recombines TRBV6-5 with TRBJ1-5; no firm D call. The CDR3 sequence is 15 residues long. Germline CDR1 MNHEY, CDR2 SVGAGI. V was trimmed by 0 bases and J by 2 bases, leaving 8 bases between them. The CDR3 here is CASSYSGSGNQPQHF. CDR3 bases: TGTGCCAGCAGTTACTCGGGTAGCGGCAATCAGCCCCAGCATTTT.

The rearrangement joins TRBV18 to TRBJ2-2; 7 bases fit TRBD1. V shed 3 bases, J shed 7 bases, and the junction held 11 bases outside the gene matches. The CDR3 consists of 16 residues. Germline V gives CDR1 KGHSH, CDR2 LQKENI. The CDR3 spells CASSPSSRQGDGELFF. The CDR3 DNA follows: TGTGCCAGCTCACCCTCTTCGAGACAGGGTGACGGGGAGCTGTTTTTT.

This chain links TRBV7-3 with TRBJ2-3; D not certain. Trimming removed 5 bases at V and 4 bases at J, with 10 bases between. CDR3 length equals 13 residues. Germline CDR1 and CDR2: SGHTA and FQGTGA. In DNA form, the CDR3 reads TGTGCCAGCAGCCGAGAAGTGGCAGATACGCAGTATTTT. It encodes CASSREVADTQYF.

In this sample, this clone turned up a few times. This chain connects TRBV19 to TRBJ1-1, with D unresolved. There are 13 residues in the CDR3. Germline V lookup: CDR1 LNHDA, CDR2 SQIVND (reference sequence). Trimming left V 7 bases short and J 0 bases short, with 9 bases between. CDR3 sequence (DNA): TGTGCCAGTACCCCCCAGGTGAACACTGAAGCTTTCTTT. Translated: CASTPQVNTEAFF.

The CDR3, as DNA: TGTGCCAGCAGTGACTCGGCCGCCAGGGTGGGAGGCTACACCTTC. This translates into CASSDSAARVGGYTF. The J gene is TRBJ1-2, the V gene TRBV6-4, with D possibly being TRBD1 (5 bases). The CDR3 sequence is 15 residues long. Trimming stripped 0 bases from V and 8 bases from J, with 16 bases between. Germline V lookup: CDR1 MRHNA, CDR2 SNTAGT.

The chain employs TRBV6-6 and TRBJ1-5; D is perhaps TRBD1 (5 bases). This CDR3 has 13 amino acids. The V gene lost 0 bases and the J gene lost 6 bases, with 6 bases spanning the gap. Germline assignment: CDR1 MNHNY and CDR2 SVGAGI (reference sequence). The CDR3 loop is CASSYSRAQPQHF. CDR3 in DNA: TGTGCCAGCAGTTACTCCAGGGCTCAGCCCCAGCATTTT.

CDR3 coding DNA: TGTGCCAGCAAACAGGGAGTTCAGCCCCAGCATTTT. Residues: CASKQGVQPQHF. This chain joins TRBV12-3 or TRBV12-4 and TRBJ1-5; tentatively, D is TRBD1 (6 bases). V was cut by 7 bases and J by 6 bases, with 10 bases left in between. There are 12 residues in the CDR3.

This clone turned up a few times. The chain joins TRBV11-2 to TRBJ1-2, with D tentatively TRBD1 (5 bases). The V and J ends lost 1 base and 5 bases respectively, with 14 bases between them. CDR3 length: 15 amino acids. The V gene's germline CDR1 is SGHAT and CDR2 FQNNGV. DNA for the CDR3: TGTGCCAGCAGCTTAGGAATCGGGCCAGGGTATGGCTACACCTTC. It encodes CASSLGIGPGYGYTF. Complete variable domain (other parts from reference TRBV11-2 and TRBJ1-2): EAGVAQSPRYKIIEKRQSVAFWCNPISGHATLYWYQQILGQGPKLLIQFQNNGVVDDSQLPKDRFSAERLKGVDSTLKIQPAKLEDSAVYLCASSLGIGPGYGYTFGSGTRLTVV.

Here the CDR3 reads CASSTRTGVLYGYTF. The CDR3 DNA follows: TGCGCCAGCAGCACCCGTACAGGGGTTCTCTATGGCTACACCTTC. This sequence joins TRBV4-3 and TRBJ1-2, with 7 bases matching TRBD1. The V gene's germline CDR1 is LGHNA and CDR2 YSLEER. With V trimmed by 5 bases and J by 4 bases, 10 bases remained unmatched. The CDR3 extends over 15 amino acids.